Listed below are T cell receptor beta chains from one sample, sequenced in a study of blood T cell repertoires in COVID-19. Here immunoSEQ multiplex PCR was the method, and the copy in TCRdb shows in-frame clones only, minus some. Here the sample spans approximately 110,000 clones, more than 60% being singletons. Sequenced input: peripheral blood. These receptors came from a man in his sixties or seventies with active or convalescent COVID-19. Both conserved end residues are part of each CDR3. The D gene is left open where the match is weak. Some rows have no size entry. The others give once, few or many, or a class for an expanded clone.

cdr3_length: 15; d_call: NA; j_call: TRBJ2-6; v_call: TRBV6-1; clone_size: NA; cdr3_nt: TGTGCCAGCAGTGAAGCCATCTCTGGGGCCAACGTCCTGACTTTC; cdr3_aa: CASSEAISGANVLTF
cdr3_length: 16; d_call: NA; j_call: TRBJ2-2; v_call: TRBV18; clone_size: NA; cdr3_nt: TGTGCCAGCTCACCATACCCGGACAGAGCCACCGGGGAGCTGTTTTTT; cdr3_aa: CASSPYPDRATGELFF
cdr3_length: 15; d_call: TRBD1; j_call: TRBJ2-5; v_call: TRBV5-5; clone_size: NA; cdr3_nt: TGTGCCAGCAGCCCCGGGACAGGGTGGCTGGAGACCCAGTACTTC; cdr3_aa: CASSPGTGWLETQYF
cdr3_length: 14; d_call: NA; j_call: TRBJ1-1; v_call: TRBV6-1; clone_size: NA; cdr3_nt: TGTGCCAGCAGTGAAGACGTCAGGAACACTGAAGCTTTCTTT; cdr3_aa: CASSEDVRNTEAFF
cdr3_length: 13; d_call: NA; j_call: TRBJ1-1; v_call: TRBV4-1; clone_size: NA; cdr3_nt: TGCGCCAGCAGTCTCGGACAGCACACTCAAGCTTTCTTT; cdr3_aa: CASSLGQHTQAFF
cdr3_length: 15; d_call: TRBD1; j_call: TRBJ2-2; v_call: TRBV5-1; clone_size: NA; cdr3_nt: TGCGCCAGTAAATACGGGACAGAGAACACCGGGGAGCTGTTTTTT; cdr3_aa: CASKYGTENTGELFF
cdr3_length: 14; d_call: TRBD1; j_call: TRBJ2-5; v_call: TRBV6-5; clone_size: NA; cdr3_nt: TGTGCCAGCACCCCGGACAGGAGCCAAGAGACCCAGTACTTC; cdr3_aa: CASTPDRSQETQYF
cdr3_length: 14; d_call: NA; j_call: TRBJ2-1; v_call: TRBV7-9; clone_size: NA; cdr3_nt: TGTGCCAGCAGCCGGGGGAGCTCCTACAATGAGCAGTTCTTC; cdr3_aa: CASSRGSSYNEQFF
cdr3_length: 15; d_call: TRBD1; j_call: TRBJ1-2; v_call: TRBV2; clone_size: few; cdr3_nt: TGTGCCAGCGTTTATCAGGGGGCTCAGAACTATGGCTACACCTTC; cdr3_aa: CASVYQGAQNYGYTF
cdr3_length: 18; d_call: TRBD2; j_call: TRBJ2-1; v_call: TRBV9; clone_size: NA; cdr3_nt: TGTGCCAGCAGCGTAGCGATTAGCGGGGGCAGCTCCTACAATGAGCAGTTCTTC; cdr3_aa: CASSVAISGGSSYNEQFF
cdr3_length: 18; d_call: NA; j_call: TRBJ2-3; v_call: TRBV20-1; clone_size: NA; cdr3_nt: TGCAGTGCTAGTAACCTCGAAAGAGTGAGCTGGAGGACAGATACGCAGTATTTT; cdr3_aa: CSASNLERVSWRTDTQYF
cdr3_length: 13; d_call: NA; j_call: TRBJ1-2; v_call: TRBV12-3/TRBV12-4; clone_size: NA; cdr3_nt: TGTGCCAGCAGACTTACAGGGAGCTATGGCTACACCTTC; cdr3_aa: CASRLTGSYGYTF
cdr3_length: 15; d_call: NA; j_call: TRBJ1-5; v_call: TRBV19; clone_size: NA; cdr3_nt: TGTGCCAGTAGTATGGGGCAGGGTAACGTTCAGCCCCAGCATTTT; cdr3_aa: CASSMGQGNVQPQHF
cdr3_length: 15; d_call: NA; j_call: TRBJ2-6; v_call: TRBV6-5; clone_size: NA; cdr3_nt: TGTGCCAGCAGTCCAGGGAATCCTGGGGCCAACGTCCTGACTTTC; cdr3_aa: CASSPGNPGANVLTF
cdr3_length: 16; d_call: NA; j_call: TRBJ1-4; v_call: TRBV11-2; clone_size: NA; cdr3_nt: TGTGCCAGCAGCTCGCGTGGGGGGGAAGGTTGGGAAAAACTGTTTTTT; cdr3_aa: CASSSRGGEGWEKLFF
cdr3_length: 15; d_call: TRBD2; j_call: TRBJ2-3; v_call: TRBV7-7; clone_size: NA; cdr3_nt: TGTGCCAGCAGCTTAGGGTCTAGCGGGATTGATACGCAGTATTTT; cdr3_aa: CASSLGSSGIDTQYF
cdr3_length: 13; d_call: TRBD2; j_call: TRBJ2-1; v_call: TRBV30; clone_size: NA; cdr3_nt: TGTGCCTGGAGCCCGGGACTAGCGAATGAGCAGTTCTTC; cdr3_aa: CAWSPGLANEQFF
cdr3_length: 15; d_call: NA; j_call: TRBJ1-2; v_call: TRBV6-5; clone_size: NA; cdr3_nt: TGTGCCAGCAGTTTATCGGCGGGGCGAGGCTATGGCTACACCTTC; cdr3_aa: CASSLSAGRGYGYTF
cdr3_length: 13; d_call: NA; j_call: TRBJ1-2; v_call: TRBV18; clone_size: NA; cdr3_nt: TGTGCCAGCTCACAGGGGCCTAACTATGGCTACACCTTC; cdr3_aa: CASSQGPNYGYTF
cdr3_length: 14; d_call: TRBD1; j_call: TRBJ2-7; v_call: TRBV7-8; clone_size: once; cdr3_nt: TGTGCCAGCAGCGGCGTCGGGACAGAAGACCATCCGTACTTC; cdr3_aa: CASSGVGTEDHPYF
cdr3_length: 14; d_call: TRBD1; j_call: TRBJ1-4; v_call: TRBV5-5; clone_size: NA; cdr3_nt: TGTGCCAGCAGCTTTACAGGGGCTAATGAAAAACTGTTTTTT; cdr3_aa: CASSFTGANEKLFF
cdr3_length: 15; d_call: TRBD2; j_call: TRBJ2-1; v_call: TRBV7-9; clone_size: NA; cdr3_nt: TGTGCCAGCAACAAACCGGGACTAGCTTTCAATGAGCAGTTCTTC; cdr3_aa: CASNKPGLAFNEQFF
cdr3_length: 15; d_call: TRBD1; j_call: TRBJ2-7; v_call: TRBV11-1; clone_size: NA; cdr3_nt: TGTGCCAGCAACCATGGACAGGGATTTTCTAACGAGCAGTACTTC; cdr3_aa: CASNHGQGFSNEQYF
cdr3_length: 13; d_call: TRBD1; j_call: TRBJ1-1; v_call: TRBV30; clone_size: few; cdr3_nt: TGTGCCTGGGGGGACAGTCCGAACACTGAAGCTTTCTTT; cdr3_aa: CAWGDSPNTEAFF
cdr3_length: 14; d_call: NA; j_call: TRBJ2-1; v_call: TRBV6-1; clone_size: few; cdr3_nt: TGTGCCAGCAGTGAAGCTGGCAACCTCAATGAGCAGTTCTTC; cdr3_aa: CASSEAGNLNEQFF
cdr3_length: 16; d_call: NA; j_call: TRBJ2-7; v_call: TRBV11-2; clone_size: once; cdr3_nt: TGTGCCAGCAGCTTAGTTAATCCAGGGGTAATTGGCGAGCAGTACTTC; cdr3_aa: CASSLVNPGVIGEQYF
cdr3_length: 15; d_call: TRBD2; j_call: TRBJ2-1; v_call: TRBV6-5; clone_size: few; cdr3_nt: TGTGCCGCTGGGACTAGCGGGGGGGACTACAATGAGCAGTTCTTC; cdr3_aa: CAAGTSGGDYNEQFF
cdr3_length: 16; d_call: TRBD2; j_call: TRBJ2-3; v_call: TRBV2; clone_size: NA; cdr3_nt: TGTGCCAGCAGTCGGGGGAGCGGGAGGAGCACAGATACGCAGTATTTT; cdr3_aa: CASSRGSGRSTDTQYF
cdr3_length: 15; d_call: TRBD1; j_call: TRBJ2-1; v_call: TRBV30; clone_size: few; cdr3_nt: TGTGCCTGGAGTGCCCCCAGGACAGGATTTAGTGAGCAGTTCTTC; cdr3_aa: CAWSAPRTGFSEQFF
cdr3_length: 16; d_call: NA; j_call: TRBJ1-4; v_call: TRBV21-1; clone_size: few; cdr3_nt: TGTGCCAGCAGCAAAAAATCGGGACAGGGTGGTGAAAAACTGTTTTTT; cdr3_aa: CASSKKSGQGGEKLFF
cdr3_length: 17; d_call: NA; j_call: TRBJ2-1; v_call: TRBV15; clone_size: NA; cdr3_nt: TGTGCCACCAGCCCCCAGGGGAAGTCGTTCTCCTACAATGAGCAGTTCTTC; cdr3_aa: CATSPQGKSFSYNEQFF
cdr3_length: 15; d_call: TRBD2; j_call: TRBJ2-4; v_call: TRBV5-1; clone_size: NA; cdr3_nt: TGCGCCAGCAGCCCTGGACTAGCGGGAGTAAACATTCAGTACTTC; cdr3_aa: CASSPGLAGVNIQYF
cdr3_length: 16; d_call: TRBD2; j_call: TRBJ2-2; v_call: TRBV9; clone_size: NA; cdr3_nt: TGTGCCAGCAGCGTAGAAAGCGGGGGGGCGTCCGGGGAGCTGTTTTTT; cdr3_aa: CASSVESGGASGELFF
cdr3_length: 20; d_call: NA; j_call: TRBJ2-7; v_call: TRBV28; clone_size: NA; cdr3_nt: TGTGCCAGCAACCCCGCAAGGGTCAAGCCACCGGGAGCCTTTTCATACGAGCAGTACTTC; cdr3_aa: CASNPARVKPPGAFSYEQYF
cdr3_length: 14; d_call: NA; j_call: TRBJ1-5; v_call: TRBV5-1; clone_size: NA; cdr3_nt: TGCGCCAGCAGCCCCGGGGGGCCTTATCAGCCCCAGCATTTT; cdr3_aa: CASSPGGPYQPQHF
cdr3_length: 15; d_call: NA; j_call: TRBJ1-1; v_call: TRBV19; clone_size: NA; cdr3_nt: TGTGCCAGTAGTGCCGTACAGGGCCGGAACACTGAAGCTTTCTTT; cdr3_aa: CASSAVQGRNTEAFF